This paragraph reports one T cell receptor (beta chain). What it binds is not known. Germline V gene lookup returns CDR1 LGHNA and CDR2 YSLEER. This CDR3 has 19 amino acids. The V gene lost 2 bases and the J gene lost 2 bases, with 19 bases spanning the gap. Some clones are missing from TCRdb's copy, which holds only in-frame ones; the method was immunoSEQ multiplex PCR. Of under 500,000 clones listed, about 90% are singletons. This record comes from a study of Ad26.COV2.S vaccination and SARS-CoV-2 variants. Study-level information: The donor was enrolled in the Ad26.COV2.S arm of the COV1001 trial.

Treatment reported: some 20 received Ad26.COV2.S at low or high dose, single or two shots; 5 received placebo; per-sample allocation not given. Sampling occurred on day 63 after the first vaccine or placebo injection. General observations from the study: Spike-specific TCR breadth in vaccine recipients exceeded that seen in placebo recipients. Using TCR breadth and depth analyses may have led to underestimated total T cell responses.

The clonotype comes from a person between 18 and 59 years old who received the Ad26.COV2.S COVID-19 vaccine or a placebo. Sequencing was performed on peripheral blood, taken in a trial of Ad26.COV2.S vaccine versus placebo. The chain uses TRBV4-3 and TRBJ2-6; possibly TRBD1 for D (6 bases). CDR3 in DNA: TGCGCCAGCAGCCAACCCTTGGTCAGGGGACACACTGGGGCCAACGTCCTGACTTTC. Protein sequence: CASSQPLVRGHTGANVLTF.